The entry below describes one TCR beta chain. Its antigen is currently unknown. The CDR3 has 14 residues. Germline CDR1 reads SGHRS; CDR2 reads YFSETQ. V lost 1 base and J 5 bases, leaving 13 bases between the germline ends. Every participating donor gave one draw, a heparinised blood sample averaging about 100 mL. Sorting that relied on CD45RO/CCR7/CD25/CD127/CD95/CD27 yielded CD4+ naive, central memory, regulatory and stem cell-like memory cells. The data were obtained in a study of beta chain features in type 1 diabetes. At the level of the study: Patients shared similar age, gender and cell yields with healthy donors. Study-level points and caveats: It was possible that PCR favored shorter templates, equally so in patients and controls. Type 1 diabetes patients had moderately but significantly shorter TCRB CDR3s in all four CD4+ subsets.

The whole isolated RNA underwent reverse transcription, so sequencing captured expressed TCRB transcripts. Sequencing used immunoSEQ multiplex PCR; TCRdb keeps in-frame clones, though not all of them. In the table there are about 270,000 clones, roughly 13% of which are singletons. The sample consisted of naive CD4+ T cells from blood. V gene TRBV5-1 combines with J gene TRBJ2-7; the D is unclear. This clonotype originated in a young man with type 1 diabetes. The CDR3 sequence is CASSLNTRSHEQYF. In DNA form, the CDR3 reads TGCGCCAGCAGCTTGAATACGCGGTCCCACGAGCAGTACTTC. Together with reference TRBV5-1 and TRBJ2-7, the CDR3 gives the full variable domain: KAGVTQTPRYLIKTRGQQVTLSCSPISGHRSVSWYQQTPGQGLQFLFEYFSETQRNKGNFPGRFSGRQFSNSRSEMNVSTLELGDSALYLCASSLNTRSHEQYFGPGTRLTVT.